The rows below give T cell receptor beta chains drawn from one sample of a study of tissue T cells after allogeneic stem cell transplantation. Data came from immunoSEQ multiplex PCR; TCRdb stores just in-frame clones and leaves some out. In the table there are under 30,000 clones, roughly 70% of which are singletons. Sample: tissue from the ileum, taken at autopsy. The source of these receptors is a female donor over 55 with lung cancer. Each CDR3 is given with its conserved first and last residue. A D gene is named only where the DNA matches it firmly. Where a row states a size, it is once, few, many or the class of an expanded clone; other rows omit it.

j_call d_call v_call clone_size cdr3_nt cdr3_aa
TRBJ2-3 TRBD2 TRBV7-9 - TGTGCCAGCAGCTTAAGCGGGGGCGGTGCAGATACGCAGTATTTT CASSLSGGGADTQYF
TRBJ1-1 - TRBV18 - TGTGCCAGCTCAACCGGGCAGAACACTGAAGCTTTCTTT CASSTGQNTEAFF
TRBJ2-3 TRBD1 TRBV7-9 - TGTGCCAGCAGCCAAGACAGGGTAGATACGCAGTATTTT CASSQDRVDTQYF
TRBJ1-1 - TRBV19 - TGTGCCAGTAGTATCCCCGGTAACACTGAAGCTTTCTTT CASSIPGNTEAFF
TRBJ2-7 - TRBV10-3 - TGTGCCATCACTCAGGGGGGGGCTCGGAGCTCCTACGAGCAGTACTTC CAITQGGARSSYEQYF
TRBJ2-2 TRBD2 TRBV7-7 - TGTGCCAGCAGCTCAATGGGGCTAGCGGGCGGGGAGCTGTTTTTT CASSSMGLAGGELFF
TRBJ1-2 - TRBV6-8 - TGTGCCAGCAGGGGGGAGCGAAACTATGGCTACACCTTC CASRGERNYGYTF
TRBJ2-5 TRBD2 TRBV11-3 few TGTGCCAGCAGCTTAGGCGGGAGGGTGTCGGAGACCCAGTACTTC CASSLGGRVSETQYF
TRBJ2-5 - TRBV14 - TGTGCCAGCAGCCAAGACTCCCCCGGGACATCACACGAGACCCAGTACTTC CASSQDSPGTSHETQYF
TRBJ1-2 TRBD1 TRBV5-1 once TGCGCCAGCAGCCCGGAGCCGACAGGGAGCGGCTACACCTTC CASSPEPTGSGYTF
TRBJ2-3 TRBD1 TRBV19 - TGTGCCAGCAAGAGGGACAGCCAATTCACAGATACGCAGTATTTT CASKRDSQFTDTQYF
TRBJ1-2 TRBD1 TRBV27 - TGTGCCAGCAGCCTCATGCCGGGACAGGGGGCTTTGGGCTACACCTTC CASSLMPGQGALGYTF
TRBJ2-5 - TRBV15 - TGTGCCACCAGAGGGGGTCTCCAAGAGACCCAGTACTTC CATRGGLQETQYF
TRBJ2-1 TRBD2 TRBV30 - TGTGCCTGGAGTGCCCTACTAGCGGGGGGGCGTGAGCAGTTCTTC CAWSALLAGGREQFF
TRBJ2-4 TRBD2 TRBV28 - TGTGCCAGCAGTTTACTCACTAGCGGGGCGCTAGCCAAAAACATTCAGTACTTC CASSLLTSGALAKNIQYF
TRBJ2-3 TRBD1 TRBV4-2 - TGTGCCAGCAGCCACGGACAGGGGGGAACTAGCACAGATACGCAGTATTTT CASSHGQGGTSTDTQYF
TRBJ2-2 - TRBV7-9 few TGTGCCAGCAGCCTCACGACAAGTGGGGCCGGGGAGCTGTTTTTT CASSLTTSGAGELFF
TRBJ1-1 - TRBV29-1 - TGCAGCGTTGAACTTTTCGTCGGGGGCACTGAAGCTTTCTTT CSVELFVGGTEAFF
TRBJ1-1 - TRBV10-3 - TGTGCCATCAGTATTGGGGGGACTCCTGAAGCTTTCTTT CAISIGGTPEAFF
TRBJ2-2 TRBD2 TRBV19 - TGTGCCAGTAGTATAGATAGCGGGAGAGAAACCGGGGAGCTGTTTTTT CASSIDSGRETGELFF